The following is a T cell receptor (beta chain) sequence with its context. What it binds is unknown. Noted time point: week 23, last vaccination. Doses comprised 300 ug of mutant IDH1 20-mer peptide each, plus topical imiquimod. The data stem from a study of a mutant IDH1 vaccine in newly diagnosed glioma. Generated by immunoSEQ multiplex PCR, the TCRdb table keeps only in-frame clones and is missing some. The sample contains around 60,000 clones, around 84% of which appear only once. This receptor was identified in a man in his thirties or forties with glioma. Here the sequenced sample was PBMCs, taken from a glioma patient whose treatment included an IDH1 peptide vaccine.

The CDR3: CASRPFGTGFEPQHF. CDR3 DNA: TGTGCCAGCAGACCCTTCGGGACAGGGTTTGAGCCCCAGCATTTT. The chain combines TRBV6-5 with TRBJ1-5; 9 bases agree with TRBD1. The CDR3 totals 15 residues. The ends lost 6 bases at V and 8 bases at J; junction bases unmatched: 11. Germline CDR1 MNHEY, CDR2 SVGAGI.